A single sample gave rise to the 28 T cell receptor beta chains below, sequenced in a study of blood T cell repertoires in COVID-19. Measured with immunoSEQ multiplex PCR; TCRdb has only the in-frame clones, and not every one. The table has about 250,000 clones, around four fifths seen once. The sample comprised peripheral blood. Receptors originate from a woman aged 55-69 years with active or convalescent COVID-19.

The V call is TRBV6-4, the J call TRBJ1-4; TRBD1 matches 10 bases. The germline gives CDR1 MRHNA, CDR2 SNTAGT. With V trimmed by 4 bases and J by 7 bases, 12 bases remained unmatched. The CDR3 runs to 17 residues. This CDR3 is CASSGRQGAGGGEKLFF. The DNA for the CDR3 is TGTGCCAGCAGTGGGCGACAGGGGGCGGGAGGAGGTGAAAAACTGTTTTTT.

This clone was seen once. J is TRBJ2-5 and V is TRBV5-6, with D hard to call. The V end was cut by 2 bases, the J end by 2 bases, with 7 bases between. Germline lookup yields CDR1 SGHDT and CDR2 YYEEEE. This CDR3 is built from 13 residues. The CDR3 here is CASSLGRQETQYF. CDR3 DNA: TGTGCCAGCAGCTTAGGCAGGCAAGAGACCCAGTACTTC.

The chain is built from TRBV19 and TRBJ2-2; tentative D call: TRBD2 (7 bases). V was shortened by 3 bases and J by 3 bases, with 14 bases between the two germline ends. CDR3 length: 16 residues. Germline V gene data show CDR1 as LNHDA and CDR2 as SQIVND (reference sequence). CDR3 residues: CASSIGAGAYTGELFF. CDR3 sequence (DNA): TGTGCCAGTAGTATTGGGGCGGGGGCCTACACCGGGGAGCTGTTTTTT.

The rearrangement joins TRBV3-1 (or the pseudogene TRBV3-2) to TRBJ2-2; possibly TRBD2 for D (5 bases). Between the trimmed V and J ends, which lost 10 bases and 0 bases, there was a span of 9 bases. This CDR3 comprises 13 residues. Looked up from germline, CDR1 is LGHDT and CDR2 is YNNKEL (reference sequence). The CDR3 bases are TGTGCCACGCAACTAGCGAACACCGGGGAGCTGTTTTTT. Its protein is CATQLANTGELFF.

This clone was seen once. The V call is TRBV2, the J call TRBJ1-4, with 7 positions matching TRBD1. Germline CDR1 is SNHLY and CDR2 is FYNNEI. The CDR3 runs 14 residues. V lost 6 bases, J lost 10 bases, and 11 bases stayed unmatched. The CDR3 spells CASREPGPGGKLFF. CDR3 sequence (DNA): TGTGCCAGCAGGGAGCCGGGCCCAGGGGGAAAACTGTTTTTT.

This chain connects TRBV19 to TRBJ2-5; 15 bases are a match to TRBD2. V trimming: 4 bases; J trimming: 6 bases; junction bases outside the gene matches: 3. CDR1 LNHDA and CDR2 SQIVND come from the germline V gene (reference sequence). This CDR3 contains 15 residues. The CDR3 DNA sequence: TGTGCCAGTAGTAGGACTAGCGGGGGGGCCAAGACCCAGTACTTC. Its translation: CASSRTSGGAKTQYF.

The chain is built from TRBV5-1 and TRBJ2-3; D perhaps matches TRBD2 (6 bases). Germline V gene data show CDR1 as SGHRS and CDR2 as YFSETQ. The V and J ends lost 3 bases and 3 bases respectively, with 20 bases between them. The CDR3 sequence is 17 residues long. CDR3 in amino acids: CASSSNVRDGGTDTQYF. Written as DNA, the CDR3 is TGCGCCAGCAGCTCGAACGTGAGGGACGGGGGAACAGATACGCAGTATTTT. The complete variable domain, with remaining parts taken from reference TRBV5-1 and TRBJ2-3, reads KAGVTQTPRYLIKTRGQQVTLSCSPISGHRSVSWYQQTPGQGLQFLFEYFSETQRNKGNFPGRFSGRQFSNSRSEMNVSTLELGDSALYLCASSSNVRDGGTDTQYFGPGTRLTVL.

The chain has TRBV11-3 and TRBJ2-5; 9 nucleotides agree with TRBD1. Trimming at V came to 5 bases and at J to 5 bases, leaving 9 bases not matched to a gene. The CDR3 length is 15 residues. Per germline, CDR1 SGHNT and CDR2 YENEEA. CDR3 protein: CASSPWTGATETQYF. The DNA for the CDR3 is TGTGCCAGCAGCCCGTGGACAGGGGCTACCGAGACCCAGTACTTC. The whole variable domain, remainder taken from reference TRBV11-3 and TRBJ2-5, is EAGVVQSPRYKIIEKKQPVAFWCNPISGHNTLYWYLQNLGQGPELLIRYENEEAVDDSQLPKDRFSAERLKGVDSTLKIQPAELGDSAVYLCASSPWTGATETQYFGPGTRLLVL.

The chain recombines TRBV3-1 (or the pseudogene TRBV3-2) with TRBJ1-5; D is possibly TRBD1 (5 bases). Germline assignment: CDR1 LGHDT and CDR2 YNNKEL (reference sequence). There are 15 residues in the CDR3. Trimming pared 4 bases from V and 7 bases from J, leaving 17 bases between. The CDR3 protein is CASSPNGRGDQPQHF. CDR3 bases: TGTGCCAGCAGCCCGAACGGGAGGGGCGACCAGCCCCAGCATTTT.

The V call is TRBV20-1, the J call TRBJ1-6, with TRBD1 matching 7 bases. J was trimmed by 7 bases and V by 5 bases; bases with no gene match: 8. CDR1 and CDR2 (germline): DFQATT, SNEGSKA (reference sequence). The CDR3 sequence is 14 residues long. CDR3 in DNA: TGCAGTGCTCGTGCCGGGACAGAGAATTCACCCCTCCACTTT. Encoded protein: CSARAGTENSPLHF.

This rearrangement joins TRBV5-4 to TRBJ2-1, with D perhaps matching TRBD2 (7 bases). The CDR3 runs 15 residues. The germline V gene encodes CDR1 SGHNT and CDR2 YYREEE (reference sequence). Trimming took 0 bases from V and 6 from J, leaving 13 bases between them. The CDR3 DNA sequence: TGTGCCAGCAGCTTGGGTCGGGGGGCCCTCAATGAGCAGTTCTTC. The encoded protein is CASSLGRGALNEQFF.

The rearrangement joins TRBV19 to TRBJ2-5; 8 nucleotides line up with TRBD2. V lost 3 bases, J lost 1 base, and 7 bases stayed unmatched. Germline V gives CDR1 LNHDA, CDR2 SQIVND (reference sequence). The CDR3 extends over 16 amino acids. The CDR3 nucleotides are TGTGCCAGTAGTATGGTAGCGGGGAGTTTCCAAGAGACCCAGTACTTC. Encoded protein: CASSMVAGSFQETQYF.

The rearrangement links TRBV6-4 to TRBJ1-1; no definite D call. The germline V gene has CDR1 MRHNA and CDR2 SNTAGT. V was cut by 7 bases and J by 6 bases, with 3 bases left in between. The CDR3 totals 9 residues. In DNA, the CDR3 is TGTGCCAGCACGTCTGAAGCTTTCTTT. Residues: CASTSEAFF.

J is TRBJ2-2 and V is TRBV5-1, with 7 bases lining up with TRBD1. Germline trimming cut 0 bases from V and 4 bases from J; bases unmatched to any gene: 3. Per germline, CDR1 SGHRS and CDR2 YFSETQ. The CDR3 sequence is 15 residues long. The CDR3 DNA reads TGCGCCAGCAGCTTGGGGGGACAGTCCACCGGGGAGCTGTTTTTT. Amino acid sequence: CASSLGGQSTGELFF.

This clone was detected once. V is TRBV12-1 and J is TRBJ1-5; TRBD1 is the table's D call, not checked against the DNA. TRBV12-1 is noted as a pseudogene. This CDR3 region has 17 residues. DNA for the CDR3: TGTGCCAGCATCAAGGTAGGACACCCTTATAGCAATCAGCCCCAGCATTTT. Its protein is CASIKVGHPYSNQPQHF.

CDR3 protein: CASSRRTGISYEQYF. CDR3 bases: TGTGCCAGCAGCCGCCGGACAGGAATCTCCTACGAGCAGTACTTC. This chain uses TRBV3-1 (or the pseudogene TRBV3-2) with TRBJ2-7; TRBD1 aligns across 7 bases. Unmatched junction bases numbered 6, after V lost 4 bases and J lost 0 bases. The CDR3 is 15 amino acids. CDR1 and CDR2 (germline): LGHDT, YNNKEL (reference sequence).

A word on this clone: A read error may produce the germline difference seen at one junction end. In nucleotides, the CDR3 is TGTGCTAGCAGCCCCGCGGGGGGCATCGAGACCCAGTACTTC. This sequence encodes CASSPAGGIETQYF. The rearrangement links TRBV7-7 to TRBJ2-5; the match to TRBD2 covers 8 bases. Germline loops: CDR1 SSHAT, CDR2 FNYEAQ (reference sequence). This CDR3 has 14 residues.

V gene TRBV3-1 (or the pseudogene TRBV3-2) combines with J gene TRBJ1-6; D not resolved. The CDR3 has 14 amino acids. Germline CDR1 is LGHDT and CDR2 is YNNKEL (reference sequence). V lost 3 bases and J lost 4, with 7 bases in between. CDR3 nucleotides: TGTGCCAGCAGCCACACGACTTATAATTCACCCCTCCACTTT. It yields the protein CASSHTTYNSPLHF.

This chain connects TRBV24-1 to TRBJ2-5; 8 nucleotides line up with TRBD2. This CDR3 is built from 15 residues. V gave up 0 bases and J gave up 5 bases; unmatched junction bases: 4. Germline CDR1 and CDR2: KGHDR and SFDVKD. This CDR3 is CATSDLVGRVETQYF. The CDR3 coding sequence is TGTGCCACCAGTGATTTGGTCGGGAGGGTGGAGACCCAGTACTTC.

The V gene is TRBV5-1, the J gene TRBJ2-6; 7 bases agree with TRBD1. This CDR3 comprises 14 residues. CDR1 SGHRS and CDR2 YFSETQ come from the germline V gene. Losses at the gene ends were 10 bases for V and 4 bases for J; bases not matched to a gene: 8. CDR3 protein: CAGATGDGANVLTF. CDR3 coding DNA: TGCGCCGGGGCTACAGGGGACGGGGCCAACGTCCTGACTTTC. The whole variable domain, remainder taken from reference TRBV5-1 and TRBJ2-6, is KAGVTQTPRYLIKTRGQQVTLSCSPISGHRSVSWYQQTPGQGLQFLFEYFSETQRNKGNFPGRFSGRQFSNSRSEMNVSTLELGDSALYLCAGATGDGANVLTFGAGSRLTVL.

The rearrangement links TRBV18 to TRBJ2-7; 11 nucleotides agree with TRBD2. Germline CDR1 and CDR2: KGHSH and LQKENI. Losses at the gene ends were 1 base for V and 0 bases for J; bases not matched to a gene: 8. This CDR3 comprises 18 residues. CDR3 DNA sequence: TGTGCCAGCTCACCACTCGGGACTAGCGGCACTTACTCCTACGAGCAGTACTTC. Protein product: CASSPLGTSGTYSYEQYF.

The chain combines TRBV5-1 with TRBJ2-1, with a possible D match to TRBD2 (6 bases). The CDR3 covers 16 residues. Germline V gene lookup returns CDR1 SGHRS and CDR2 YFSETQ. Trimming removed 3 bases from V and 0 bases from J, with 13 bases in between. CDR3 region: CASSSRAGTSYNEQFF. The CDR3 coding sequence is TGCGCCAGCAGCTCCAGAGCGGGTACCTCCTACAATGAGCAGTTCTTC.

This chain connects TRBV7-9 to TRBJ2-1; D perhaps matches TRBD1 (5 bases). Germline V lookup: CDR1 SEHNR, CDR2 FQNEAQ (reference sequence). The CDR3 is made up of 14 amino acids. V was cut by 9 bases and J by 4 bases, with 16 bases left in between. The CDR3 loop reads CASTQLGPYNEQFF. CDR3 bases: TGTGCCAGTACCCAGCTGGGGCCTTACAATGAGCAGTTCTTC.

This chain joins TRBV30 and TRBJ2-1; TRBD2 aligns across 13 bases. The CDR3 is 13 residues long. Per the germline V gene, CDR1 is GTSNPN and CDR2 is SVGIG (reference sequence). J lost 12 bases, V lost 7 bases, and 9 bases had no gene match. CDR3: CASQTSGRLGQFF. The CDR3 DNA reads as TGTGCCTCGCAGACTAGCGGGAGGCTTGGGCAGTTCTTC.

This chain uses TRBV19 with TRBJ2-1; no clear D gene. CDR1 is LNHDA, CDR2 SQIVND, per germline (reference sequence). The CDR3 covers 11 residues. Trimming shortened V by 5 bases and J by 4 bases, and 3 bases separated the two germline ends. In DNA, the CDR3 is TGTGCCAGTAGTTCGTACAATGAGCAGTTCTTC. Translated: CASSSYNEQFF.

This CDR3 reads CASSTTGGRNGYTF. CDR3 DNA: TGTGCCAGCAGCACCACAGGGGGGCGGAATGGCTACACCTTC. This chain links TRBV21-1 with TRBJ1-2; TRBD1 was called by the table and not checked on the DNA. TRBV21-1 is noted as a pseudogene. The CDR3 runs to 14 residues.

J is TRBJ1-2 and V is TRBV28; TRBD1 might be the D (6 bases). CDR3 length: 18 amino acids. V was cut by 5 bases and J by 0 bases, with 22 bases left in between. The germline V gene has CDR1 MDHEN and CDR2 SYDVKM. The CDR3 DNA is TGTGCCAGCAGTACCGGACCTCCCGGGACACAGGCTAACTATGGCTACACCTTC. Translating it yields CASSTGPPGTQANYGYTF.

The DNA of the CDR3 is TGTGCCAGCACCCAGGGTAGGTCCTACGAGCAGTACGTC. It codes for CASTQGRSYEQYV. The V gene is TRBV6-5, the J gene TRBJ2-7, with a tentative D call TRBD1 (5 bases). Trimming pared 7 bases from V and 1 base from J, leaving 11 bases between. CDR1 is MNHEY, CDR2 SVGAGI, per germline. This CDR3 region has 13 residues.